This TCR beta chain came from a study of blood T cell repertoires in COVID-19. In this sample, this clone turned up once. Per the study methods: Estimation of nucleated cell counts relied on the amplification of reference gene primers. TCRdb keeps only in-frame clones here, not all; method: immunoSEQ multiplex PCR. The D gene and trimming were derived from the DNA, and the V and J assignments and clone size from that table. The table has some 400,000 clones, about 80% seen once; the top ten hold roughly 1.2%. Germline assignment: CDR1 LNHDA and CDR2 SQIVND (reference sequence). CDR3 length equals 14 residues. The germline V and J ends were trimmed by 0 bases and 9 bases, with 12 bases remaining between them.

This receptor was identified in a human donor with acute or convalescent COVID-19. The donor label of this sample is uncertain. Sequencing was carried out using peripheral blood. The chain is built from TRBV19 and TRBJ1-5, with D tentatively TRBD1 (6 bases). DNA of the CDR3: TGTGCCAGTAGTATAGAGGCAGGGGCCTGGCCCCAGCATTTT. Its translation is CASSIEAGAWPQHF.